The present T cell receptor (beta chain) was sequenced within a study of T-cell reconstitution after alpha-beta-depleted transplantation in children. Unique molecular identifiers were incorporated into the prepared TCRbeta library. TCRdb itself ran the PCR reads through MiXCR, one entry per CDR3 protein. This sample yields 250,000 to 300,000 distinct CDR3 sequences, of which almost 10% are seen a single time; roughly a tenth belongs to the top ten. This clonotype was recorded a few times. Germline V lookup: CDR1 SGHVS, CDR2 FNYEAQ. CDR3 length: 13 residues. V lost 3 bases to trimming and J lost 10 bases, with 14 bases between them.

This material consisted of PBMCs from the stem cell graft donor, taken from the stem cell graft. The TCR comes from a human donor who donated a stem cell graft to a child with SCID. The chain employs TRBV7-6 and TRBJ2-3; D is unclear. DNA for the CDR3: TGTGCCAGCAGCTTGGGCCCAGAGTTTGCGCAGTATTTT. Translating gives CASSLGPEFAQYF.